The clone carrying this T cell receptor beta chain was recorded at least ten times. TCRdb re-derived calls from the 5' RACE reads in MiXCR, one entry per CDR3 protein. Counted here are some 230,000 distinct CDR3 sequences, 6.5% occurring once; the ten biggest clones make up about 14%. The entry originates in a study of identical twins. V gave up 2 bases and J gave up 10 bases, with 6 bases separating them. This CDR3 has 11 amino acids. These same records also appear under a second study, on T cells expressing NK-cell markers.

This chain links TRBV12-3 or TRBV12-4 with TRBJ2-1; D unclear. What was sequenced was CD8+ T cells sorted from blood. The TCR was taken from a woman aged 18-29 years in good health. The CDR3 loop is CASSLNGEQFF. CDR3 sequence (DNA): TGTGCCAGCAGTTTAAATGGGGAGCAGTTCTTC.